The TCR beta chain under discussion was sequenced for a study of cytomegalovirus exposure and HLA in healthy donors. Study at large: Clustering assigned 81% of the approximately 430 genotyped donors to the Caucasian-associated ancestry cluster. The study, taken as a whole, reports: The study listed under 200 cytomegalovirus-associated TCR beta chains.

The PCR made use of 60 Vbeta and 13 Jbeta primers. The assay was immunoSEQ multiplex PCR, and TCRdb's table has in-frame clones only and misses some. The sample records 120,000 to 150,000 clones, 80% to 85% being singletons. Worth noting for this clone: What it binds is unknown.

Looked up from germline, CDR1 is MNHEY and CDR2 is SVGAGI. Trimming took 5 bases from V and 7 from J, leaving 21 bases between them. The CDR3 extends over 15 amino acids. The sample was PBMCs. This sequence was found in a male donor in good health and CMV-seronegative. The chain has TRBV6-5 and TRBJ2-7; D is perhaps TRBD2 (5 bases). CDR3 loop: CASSHGSGVWEEQYF. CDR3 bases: TGTGCCAGCAGTCACGGTTCCGGGGTCTGGGAGGAGCAGTACTTC.